These 30 T cell receptor beta chains were all obtained from the same sample, sequenced in a study of spatial heterogeneity in lung cancer. Time point indicated: sample taken at primary tumor resection. The authors sequenced whole RNA from tumor, nontumor lung or frozen PBMC without sorting. A single record per CDR3 protein comes from TCRdb applying MiXCR to the 5' RACE reads. The sample comprises around 10,000 distinct CDR3 sequences, roughly 3.5% of which are singletons, and under 60% rests with the top ten. Sequences were derived from PBMCs, sampled at surgery. The source of these receptors is a female donor with early-stage non-small cell lung cancer.

This clonotype has a count of ten or more. A junction boundary mismatches the germline segment, possibly from a read error. This beta chain was picked up by a library intended for alpha chains and is off target, so its count carries little meaning. The V call is TRBV23-1, the J call TRBJ2-7, with 9 bases lining up with TRBD2. TRBV23-1 is an open reading frame, and its role is uncertain. CDR3 size: 18 residues. CDR3 amino acids: CASSRMGWTGTSSDEQYF. CDR3 coding DNA: TGCGCCAGCAGTCGAATGGGATGGACCGGGACTAGCTCCGACGAGCAGTACTTC.

This clonotype was seen repeatedly, ten times or more. Because this beta chain is a stray read in a library intended to capture alpha chains, its abundance should not be given much weight. The chain couples TRBV3-2 to TRBJ1-1; the D call of TRBD1 is as the table states it, not checked on the DNA. TRBV3-2 is termed a pseudogene. The CDR3 covers 13 residues. The CDR3 bases are TGTGCCAGCAGCACGACAGGGTGGACTGAAGCTTTCTTT. Its translation: CASSTTGWTEAFF.

The table lists this clonotype with many counts. This beta chain slipped into a library made for alpha chains as a stray read, so its size is not meaningful. The chain uses TRBV12-3 or TRBV12-4 and TRBJ2-2; 7 bases line up with TRBD2. CDR3 length: 16 amino acids. J was trimmed by 6 bases and V by 5 bases; bases with no gene match: 12. The chain's CDR3 is CASSLFGGGRAGELFF. The CDR3 DNA follows: TGTGCCAGCAGTCTATTTGGCGGGGGTAGAGCCGGGGAGCTGTTTTTT.

This clonotype was picked up many times. This beta chain appears as a stray read in a library generated for alpha chains; its size is not informative. V usage is TRBV6-7 and J usage is TRBJ2-5, with D perhaps assigned TRBD1 or TRBD2 (5 bases each). TRBV6-7 qualifies as an ORF whose function is uncertain. V dropped 0 bases and J dropped 0 bases, with 17 bases sitting between them. CDR3 length: 18 residues. The DNA of the CDR3 is TGTGCCAGCAGTTACTCGAGAGGGGCGATGGGGTACCAAGAGACCCAGTACTTC. Protein sequence: CASSYSRGAMGYQETQYF.

This clonotype was found many times. With the library built for alpha chains, this beta chain is off target and its frequency is not meaningful. This sequence joins TRBV2 and TRBJ2-5; D call uncertain. Between the trimmed V and J ends, which lost 7 bases and 0 bases, there was a span of 6 bases. The CDR3 is 12 amino acids. Germline-derived CDR1 and CDR2 are SNHLY and FYNNEI. The CDR3 here is CASNLDQETQYF. CDR3 sequence (DNA): TGTGCCAGCAATCTAGACCAAGAGACCCAGTACTTC.

This clonotype was recorded many times. This beta chain is a stray read from a library made for alpha chains; its abundance is not meaningful. This rearrangement joins TRBV6-2 or TRBV6-3 to TRBJ1-5; 7 bases fit TRBD1. The junction had 8 bases not matched to a gene; V was cut back by 6 bases and J by 3 bases. The CDR3 covers 15 residues. In germline, CDR1 is MNHEY, CDR2 SVGEGT. The DNA for the CDR3 is TGTGCCAGCAGCCCATGGGACAGAGTCAATCAGCCCCAGCATTTT. Translated: CASSPWDRVNQPQHF.

This clonotype was detected many times. This beta chain is an unintended read in a library built for alpha chains; its size means little. This chain uses TRBV5-1 with TRBJ2-3; the D is unclear. Germline V CDR1 and CDR2: SGHRS, YFSETQ. With 4 bases removed from V and 0 bases from J, the gap between germline ends came to 3 bases. The CDR3 consists of 12 residues. The CDR3 DNA follows: TGCGCCAGCAGCCGGAGCACAGATACGCAGTATTTT. This codes for CASSRSTDTQYF.

This clonotype was observed a handful of times. The library was prepared for alpha chains; this beta chain is a stray read, so its frequency means little. This rearrangement joins TRBV28 to TRBJ1-3; no clear D. CDR1 is MDHEN and CDR2 is SYDVKM in the germline V gene. CDR3 length: 14 amino acids. V was shortened by 3 bases and J by 0 bases, with 6 bases between the two germline ends. The CDR3: CASSFVASGNTIYF. In DNA form, the CDR3 reads TGTGCCAGCAGTTTTGTGGCCTCTGGAAACACCATATATTTT.

This clonotype showed up many times. Found in a library prepared for alpha chains, this beta chain is an off-target read, and its abundance has little meaning. The chain uses TRBV28 and TRBJ2-4, with a possible D match to TRBD1 (5 bases). Germline V gene data show CDR1 as MDHEN and CDR2 as SYDVKM. The CDR3 is 16 amino acids. V dropped 6 bases and J dropped 0 bases, with 15 bases sitting between them. Written as DNA, the CDR3 is TGTGCCAGCAGCTCACCGGACATGCTAGCCAAAAACATTCAGTACTTC. It codes for CASSSPDMLAKNIQYF.

A remark on this clonotype: The library was prepared for alpha chains; this beta chain is a stray read, so its frequency means little. This sequence joins TRBV20-1 and TRBJ1-6; 8 bases fit TRBD1. Germline CDR1 and CDR2: DFQATT and SNEGSKA (reference sequence). CDR3 length: 15 amino acids. With V trimmed by 6 bases and J by 3 bases, 7 bases remained unmatched. The CDR3: CSARPGTGYNSPLHF. CDR3 sequence (DNA): TGCAGTGCGCGCCCCGGGACAGGCTATAATTCACCCCTCCACTTT.

At least ten counts were recorded for this clonotype. Because this beta chain is a stray read in a library intended to capture alpha chains, its abundance should not be given much weight. The V and J genes are TRBV6-5 and TRBJ2-5; 8 bases are a match to TRBD2. Germline V gene data show CDR1 as MNHEY and CDR2 as SVGAGI. CDR3 size: 15 residues. V was clipped by 0 bases and J by 2 bases; unmatched bases: 2. In nucleotides, the CDR3 is TGTGCCAGCAGTTACTCTCCTAGCGGGCAAGAGACCCAGTACTTC. Its translation is CASSYSPSGQETQYF.

About this clonotype itself: This may be a read error, as it is one base from a much larger clone. In a library made to pick up alpha chains, this beta chain is a stray read with a size that means little. The rearrangement links TRBV20-1 to TRBJ2-7, with D tentatively TRBD2 (5 bases). The CDR3 totals 11 residues. The V gene's germline CDR1 is DFQATT and CDR2 SNEGSKA (reference sequence). The CDR3 DNA reads TGCAGTGCCCCGTCGGGGTACGAGCTGTACTTC. This encodes CSAPSGYELYF.

This clonotype was observed at least ten times. In a library made to pick up alpha chains, this beta chain is a stray read with a size that means little. This chain uses TRBV3-2 with TRBJ2-5; TRBD2, as called in the table, went unchecked against the DNA. TRBV3-2 is a recognized pseudogene. The length of the CDR3 is 18 residues. The CDR3 region has the DNA TGTGCCAGCAGCCGACCTAGCGGGAGTAGAATTAAGGGAGGGACCCAGTACTTC. Translating gives CASSRPSGSRIKGGTQYF.

With regard to this clonotype: A library prepared for alpha chains yielded this beta chain as an off-target read; its size is of little meaning. The chain uses TRBV18 and TRBJ1-1, with a weak D call TRBD1 (5 bases). Germline lookup yields CDR1 KGHSH and CDR2 LQKENI. The CDR3 contains 12 residues. Trimming removed 2 bases at V and 4 bases at J, with 5 bases between. CDR3 bases: TGTGCCAGCTCACCAGGGGCCACTGAAGCTTTCTTT. Protein sequence: CASSPGATEAFF.

This clonotype was recorded many times. As an off-target read in a library built for alpha chains, this beta chain has a frequency of little significance. The CDR3 bases are TGCAGTGCTAGAACCCCAGGGAACGAGCAGTACTTC. Its protein is CSARTPGNEQYF. The chain joins TRBV20-1 to TRBJ2-7; TRBD1 is a possible D gene (5 bases). V shed 2 bases and J shed 5 bases, with 10 bases lying between them. CDR1 and CDR2 (germline): DFQATT, SNEGSKA (reference sequence). This CDR3 is built from 12 residues.

Ten or more counts support this clonotype. For a library built for alpha chains, this beta chain is a stray read; little rests on its size. This chain connects TRBV24-1 to TRBJ2-2; possibly TRBD2 for D (6 bases). The CDR3 is 17 residues long. Germline V gives CDR1 KGHDR, CDR2 SFDVKD. V was cut by 5 bases and J by 3 bases, with 18 bases left in between. The CDR3 protein is CATSANLWTIDTGELFF. DNA of the CDR3: TGTGCCACCAGTGCCAACCTTTGGACTATTGACACCGGGGAGCTGTTTTTT.

This clonotype was counted at least ten times. Because this beta chain is a stray read in a library intended to capture alpha chains, its abundance should not be given much weight. This chain connects TRBV7-2 to TRBJ2-3; 8 bases fit TRBD2. Germline lookup yields CDR1 SGHTA and CDR2 FQGNSA. V was clipped by 1 base and J by 3 bases; unmatched bases: 3. This CDR3 comprises 15 residues. CDR3 loop: CASSLGQRGTDTQYF. CDR3 in DNA: TGTGCCAGCAGCTTAGGGCAGCGGGGGACAGATACGCAGTATTTT.

Ten or more counts support this clonotype. Because this beta chain is a stray read in a library intended to capture alpha chains, its abundance should not be given much weight. The chain is built from TRBV7-2 and TRBJ2-7, with 8 nucleotides matching TRBD2. V was clipped by 3 bases and J by 4 bases; unmatched bases: 8. This CDR3 comprises 15 residues. Germline lookup yields CDR1 SGHTA and CDR2 FQGNSA. CDR3 in amino acids: CASSFRPGGQYEQYF. In DNA, the CDR3 is TGTGCCAGCAGCTTTCGACCGGGGGGGCAATACGAGCAGTACTTC.

On this clonotype: In a library made to pick up alpha chains, this beta chain is a stray read with a size that means little. The chain uses TRBV7-8 and TRBJ2-5; 11 positions agree with TRBD2. CDR1 is SGHVS and CDR2 is FQNEAQ in the germline V gene. The ends lost 4 bases at V and 2 bases at J; junction bases unmatched: 6. The CDR3 contains 16 residues. CDR3 bases: TGTGCCAGCAGCTATGGCGGGACTAGCGGTCAAGAGACCCAGTACTTC. This sequence encodes CASSYGGTSGQETQYF.

This clonotype was seen repeatedly, ten times or more. The library was designed around alpha chains, so this beta chain is a stray read whose abundance carries little weight. The CDR3: CSASQDASYNSPLHF. The CDR3 DNA reads as TGCAGTGCTTCACAGGATGCCTCCTATAATTCACCCCTCCACTTT. The chain joins TRBV20-1 to TRBJ1-6, with D tentatively TRBD1 (5 bases). CDR1 DFQATT and CDR2 SNEGSKA come from the germline V gene (reference sequence). V shed 5 bases and J shed 0 bases, with 11 bases lying between them. The CDR3 extends over 15 amino acids.

On this clonotype: This beta chain appears as a stray read in a library generated for alpha chains; its size is not informative. V usage is TRBV5-1 and J usage is TRBJ2-1, with D uncertain. CDR3 length equals 13 residues. Trimming cost V 0 bases and J 7 bases, with 8 bases left between them. In germline, CDR1 is SGHRS, CDR2 YFSETQ. CDR3 bases: TGCGCCAGCAGCTTGGGAAAAGGGAATGAGCAGTTCTTC. The encoded protein is CASSLGKGNEQFF.

This clonotype appeared many times. Since the library was made to target alpha chains, this beta chain is a stray read and its abundance is not meaningful. CDR3 sequence reads: CASSLEGTGQGDTEAFF. In nucleotides, the CDR3 is TGTGCCAGCAGCTTAGAGGGAACGGGACAGGGGGATACTGAAGCTTTCTTT. The V call is TRBV11-3, the J call TRBJ1-1, with 11 bases lining up with TRBD1. V dropped 0 bases and J dropped 5; count of bases not matched to a gene: 8. The V gene's germline CDR1 is SGHNT and CDR2 YENEEA. This CDR3 has 17 residues.

This clonotype occurred many times. In a library made to pick up alpha chains, this beta chain is a stray read with a size that means little. V and J are TRBV7-2 and TRBJ2-7; D is undetermined. Germline CDR1 reads SGHTA; CDR2 reads FQGNSA. Trimming left V 1 base short and J 4 bases short, with 5 bases between. The CDR3 totals 12 residues. CDR3 nucleotide sequence: TGTGCCAGCAGCTTAGTTGGATACGAGCAGTACTTC. This gives the protein CASSLVGYEQYF.

The table lists this clonotype with many counts. For a library built for alpha chains, this beta chain is a stray read; little rests on its size. The rearrangement links TRBV24-1 to TRBJ2-2; 8 bases fit TRBD1. V lost 9 bases, J lost 6 bases, and 8 bases stayed unmatched. Germline V gene data show CDR1 as KGHDR and CDR2 as SFDVKD. The CDR3 is 14 residues long. The CDR3 region is CATGDRGGSGELFF. Here the CDR3 DNA reads TGTGCCACCGGCGACAGGGGTGGTTCCGGGGAGCTGTTTTTT.

This clonotype was observed a few times. The size of this beta chain means little, since it is a stray read in a library made for alpha chains. The chain combines TRBV3-1 with TRBJ2-5; a weak D match, TRBD2 (6 bases). Trimming left V 1 base short and J 2 bases short, with 20 bases between. From germline, CDR1 is LGHDT and CDR2 YNNKEL (reference sequence). CDR3 size: 18 residues. CDR3 nucleotide sequence: TGTGCCAGCAGCCAAGTATGGGGTGACACGGACTATCAAGAGACCCAGTACTTC. It encodes CASSQVWGDTDYQETQYF.

This clonotype was counted at least ten times. This beta chain was picked up by a library intended for alpha chains and is off target, so its count carries little meaning. V gene TRBV27 combines with J gene TRBJ2-5; D gene ambiguous. Germline V gene lookup returns CDR1 MNHEY and CDR2 SMNVEV (reference sequence). V shed 2 bases and J shed 2 bases, with 15 bases lying between them. CDR3 length: 16 residues. CDR3 DNA: TGTGCCAGCAGTTTACGCGGCGGCTCCTTACAAGAGACCCAGTACTTC. It specifies CASSLRGGSLQETQYF.

This clonotype was seen at least ten times. Since it is a stray read in a library aimed at alpha chains, this beta chain has a size that is not meaningful. The rearrangement links TRBV4-3 to TRBJ2-7, with D perhaps TRBD1 (6 bases). The V end was cut by 1 base, the J end by 1 base, with 11 bases between. Germline lookup yields CDR1 LGHNA and CDR2 YSLEER. The CDR3 loop spans 15 amino acids. The CDR3 here is CASSQGMGASYEQYF. The CDR3 bases are TGCGCCAGCAGCCAAGGTATGGGGGCGTCCTACGAGCAGTACTTC.

Note on this clonotype: This beta chain came through as a stray read in a library set up for alpha chains, and its size says little. This rearrangement joins TRBV7-2 to TRBJ2-1, with 7 bases that match TRBD1. With V trimmed by 5 bases and J by 5 bases, 12 bases remained unmatched. In germline, CDR1 is SGHTA, CDR2 FQGNSA. CDR3 length: 16 residues. CDR3 coding DNA: TGTGCCAGCAGCCTTAGGGCCGAGGGACAGAACAATGAGCAGTTCTTC. Translation gives CASSLRAEGQNNEQFF.

Relative to its sample, this clonotype is large (0.1 to 1%). This beta chain is a stray read from a library made for alpha chains; its abundance is not meaningful. The genes are TRBV7-9 and TRBJ1-3, with unresolved D. CDR1 SEHNR and CDR2 FQNEAQ come from the germline V gene (reference sequence). This CDR3 is 14 amino acids long. V was trimmed by 1 base and J by 0 bases, leaving 4 bases between them. Here the CDR3 reads CASSLVDSGNTIYF. The DNA for the CDR3 is TGTGCCAGCAGCTTAGTTGACTCTGGAAACACCATATATTTT.

The table lists this clonotype with many counts. This beta chain was picked up by a library intended for alpha chains and is off target, so its count carries little meaning. This sequence joins TRBV4-2 and TRBJ2-2; perhaps D is TRBD1 or TRBD2 (5 bases each). CDR3 length: 16 residues. The V and J ends lost 0 bases and 1 base respectively, with 9 bases between them. The germline V gene encodes CDR1 LGHNA and CDR2 YNFKEQ. The CDR3 loop is CASSQESGRNTGELFF. CDR3 coding DNA: TGTGCCAGCAGCCAAGAATCGGGACGGAACACCGGGGAGCTGTTTTTT.